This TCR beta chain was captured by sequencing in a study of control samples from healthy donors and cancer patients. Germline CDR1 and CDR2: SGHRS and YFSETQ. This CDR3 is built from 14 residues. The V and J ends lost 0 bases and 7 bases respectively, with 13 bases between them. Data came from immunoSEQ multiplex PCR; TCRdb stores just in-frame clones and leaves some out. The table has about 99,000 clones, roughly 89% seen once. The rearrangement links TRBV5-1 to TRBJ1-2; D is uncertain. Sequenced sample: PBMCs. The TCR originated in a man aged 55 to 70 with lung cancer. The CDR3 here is CASSLAGVIGGYTF. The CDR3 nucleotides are TGCGCCAGCAGCTTGGCCGGTGTGATCGGTGGCTACACCTTC.